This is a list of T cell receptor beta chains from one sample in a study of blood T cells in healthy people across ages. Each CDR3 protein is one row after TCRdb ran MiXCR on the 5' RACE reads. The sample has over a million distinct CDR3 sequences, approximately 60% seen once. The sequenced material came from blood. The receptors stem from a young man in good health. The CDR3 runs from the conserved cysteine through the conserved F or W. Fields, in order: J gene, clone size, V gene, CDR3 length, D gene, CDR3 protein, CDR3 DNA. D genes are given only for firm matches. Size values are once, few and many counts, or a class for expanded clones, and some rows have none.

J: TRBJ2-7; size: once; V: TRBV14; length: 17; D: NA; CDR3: CASSQDQGDDPREEQYF; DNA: TGTGCCAGCAGCCAAGATCAAGGGGACGACCCACGGGAAGAGCAGTACTTC
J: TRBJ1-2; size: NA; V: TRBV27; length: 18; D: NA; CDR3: CASSPAGEIWFSNYGYTF; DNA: TGTGCCAGCAGTCCTGCGGGGGAGATCTGGTTTTCTAACTATGGCTACACCTTC
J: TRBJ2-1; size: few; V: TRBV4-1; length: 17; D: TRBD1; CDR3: CASSLEPGTESYNEQFF; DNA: TGCGCCAGCAGCCTCGAACCCGGGACAGAGTCCTACAATGAGCAGTTCTTC
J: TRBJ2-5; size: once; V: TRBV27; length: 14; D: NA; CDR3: CTSSRRREWETQYF; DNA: TGCACCAGCAGCCGGAGGCGGGAATGGGAGACCCAGTACTTC
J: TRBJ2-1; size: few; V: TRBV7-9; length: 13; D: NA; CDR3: CASSSPSDKEQFF; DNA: TGTGCCAGCAGCTCTCCTAGCGACAAAGAGCAGTTCTTC
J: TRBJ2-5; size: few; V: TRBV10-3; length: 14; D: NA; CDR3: CAISEVYLWETQYF; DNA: TGTGCCATCAGTGAGGTATACCTGTGGGAGACCCAGTACTTC
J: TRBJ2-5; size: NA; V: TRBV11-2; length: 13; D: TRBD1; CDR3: CASGQGVQETQYF; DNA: TGTGCCAGCGGACAGGGGGTTCAAGAGACCCAGTACTTC
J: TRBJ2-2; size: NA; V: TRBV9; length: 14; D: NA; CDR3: CASSDDLFTGELFF; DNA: TGTGCCAGCAGCGACGACTTATTCACCGGGGAGCTGTTTTTT
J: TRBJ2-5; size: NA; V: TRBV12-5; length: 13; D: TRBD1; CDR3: CASGPGTEETQYF; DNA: TGTGCTAGTGGTCCCGGGACAGAAGAGACCCAGTACTTC
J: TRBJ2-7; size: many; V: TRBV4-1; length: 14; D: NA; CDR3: CASSQDGYSYEQYF; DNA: TGCGCCAGCAGCCAGGACGGATACTCCTACGAGCAGTACTTC
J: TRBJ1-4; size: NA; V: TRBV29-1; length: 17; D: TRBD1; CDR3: CSVVGGDHQATNEKLFF; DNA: TGCAGCGTTGTAGGGGGCGATCACCAAGCAACTAATGAAAAACTGTTTTTT
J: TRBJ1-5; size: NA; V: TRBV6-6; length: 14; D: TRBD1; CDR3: CASTLTGGDQPQHF; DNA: TGTGCTAGCACTTTGACAGGGGGCGATCAGCCCCAGCATTTT
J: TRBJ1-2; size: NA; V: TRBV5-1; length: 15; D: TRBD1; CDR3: CASSWGDRANYGYTF; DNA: TGCGCCAGCAGCTGGGGGGACAGGGCCAACTATGGCTACACCTTC
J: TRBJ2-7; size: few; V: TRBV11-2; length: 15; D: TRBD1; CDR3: CASSLIRDRVHEQYF; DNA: TGTGCCAGCAGCTTAATCAGGGACAGGGTCCACGAGCAGTACTTC
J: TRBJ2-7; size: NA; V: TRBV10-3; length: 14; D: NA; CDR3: CAISESSDRGEQYF; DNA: TGTGCCATCAGTGAGTCCTCCGATCGGGGCGAGCAGTACTTC
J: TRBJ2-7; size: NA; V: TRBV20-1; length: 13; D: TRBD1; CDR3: CSAGTGSSCEQYF; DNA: TGCAGTGCTGGGACAGGGAGCTCCTGCGAGCAGTACTTC
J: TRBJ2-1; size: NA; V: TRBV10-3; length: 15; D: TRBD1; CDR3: CAIRAGQVVGNEQFF; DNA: TGTGCCATCAGAGCCGGACAGGTGGTTGGTAATGAGCAGTTCTTC
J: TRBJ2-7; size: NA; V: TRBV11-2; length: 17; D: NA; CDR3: CASSSRGGGLEAYEQYF; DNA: TGTGCCAGCAGCTCCCGAGGGGGCGGACTAGAGGCCTACGAGCAGTACTTC
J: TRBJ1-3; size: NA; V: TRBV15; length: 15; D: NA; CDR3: CATSRDRGSGNTTYF; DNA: TGTGCCACCAGCAGAGATCGGGGGTCTGGAAACACCACATATTTT
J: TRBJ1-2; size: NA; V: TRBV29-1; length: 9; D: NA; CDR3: CSEEPGYTF; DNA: TGCAGCGAGGAGCCAGGCTACACCTTC
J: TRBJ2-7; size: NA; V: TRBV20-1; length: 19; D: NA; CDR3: CSARDIVLGGTANSYEQYF; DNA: TGCAGTGCTAGAGACATTGTTTTGGGCGGGACAGCCAATTCCTACGAGCAGTACTTC
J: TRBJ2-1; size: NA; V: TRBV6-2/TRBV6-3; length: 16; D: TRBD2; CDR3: CASSSTSSSSYNEQFF; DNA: TGTGCCAGCAGCTCGACTAGCAGCAGCTCCTACAATGAGCAGTTCTTC
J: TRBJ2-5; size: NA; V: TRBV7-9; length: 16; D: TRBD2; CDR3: CASSSTSGRDQETQYF; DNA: TGTGCCAGCAGCTCGACTAGCGGGAGAGACCAAGAGACCCAGTACTTC
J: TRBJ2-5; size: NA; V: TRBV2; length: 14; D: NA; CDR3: CASSVVRSQETQYF; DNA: TGTGCCAGCAGTGTAGTAAGGTCACAAGAGACCCAGTACTTC
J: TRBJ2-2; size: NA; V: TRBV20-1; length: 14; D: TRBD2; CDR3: CSAVRGTYTGELFF; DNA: TGCAGTGCTGTGCGGGGGACTTACACCGGGGAGCTGTTTTTT
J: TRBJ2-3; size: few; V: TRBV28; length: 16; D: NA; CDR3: CASSLPGTRGSDTQYF; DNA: TGTGCCAGCAGTTTACCCGGGACAAGGGGTTCCGATACGCAGTATTTT
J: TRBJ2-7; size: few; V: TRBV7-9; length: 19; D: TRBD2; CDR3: CASSLNPRESGTSQYEQYF; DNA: TGTGCCAGCAGCTTAAATCCGCGTGAGAGCGGGACTAGCCAGTACGAGCAGTACTTC
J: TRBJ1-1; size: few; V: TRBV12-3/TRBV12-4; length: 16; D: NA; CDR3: CASSLDGQPMNTEAFF; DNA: TGTGCCAGCAGTTTAGATGGCCAGCCTATGAACACTGAAGCTTTCTTT
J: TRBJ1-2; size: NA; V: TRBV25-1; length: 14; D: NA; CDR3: CASSEGEWTYGYTF; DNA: TGTGCCAGCAGTGAAGGGGAGTGGACTTATGGCTACACCTTC
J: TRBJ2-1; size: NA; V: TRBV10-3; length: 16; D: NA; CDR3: CAISDVSGSSYNEQFF; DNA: TGTGCCATCAGTGATGTCTCAGGGAGCTCCTACAATGAGCAGTTCTTC
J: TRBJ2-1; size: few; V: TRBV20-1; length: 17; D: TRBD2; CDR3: CSALRLATLGDPNEQFF; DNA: TGCAGTGCTCTCCGACTAGCGACTCTCGGGGACCCGAATGAGCAGTTCTTC
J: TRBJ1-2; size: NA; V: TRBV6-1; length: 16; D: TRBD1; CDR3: CASSEVPGTGGYGYTF; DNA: TGTGCCAGCAGTGAAGTACCCGGGACAGGGGGCTATGGCTACACCTTC
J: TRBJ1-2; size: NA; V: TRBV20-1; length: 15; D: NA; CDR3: CSPPPFVGPWDGYTF; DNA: TGCAGCCCACCTCCGTTCGTAGGGCCCTGGGATGGCTACACCTTC
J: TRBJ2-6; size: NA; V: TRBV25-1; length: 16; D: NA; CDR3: CASSDRRPSGANVLTF; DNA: TGTGCCAGCAGTGACCGACGGCCCTCTGGGGCCAACGTCCTGACTTTC
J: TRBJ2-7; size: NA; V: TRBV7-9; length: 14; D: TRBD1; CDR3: CASSLGRDSDEQYF; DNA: TGTGCCAGCAGCTTAGGTCGGGACAGCGACGAGCAGTACTTC
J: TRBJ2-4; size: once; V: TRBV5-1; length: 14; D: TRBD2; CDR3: CASSLVSSGGPQYF; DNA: TGCGCCAGCAGCTTGGTTTCTAGCGGGGGCCCTCAGTACTTC
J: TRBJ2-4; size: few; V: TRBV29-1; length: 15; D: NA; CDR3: CSVEGGSLSRNIQYF; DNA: TGCAGCGTCGAGGGGGGTTCACTTTCCCGGAACATTCAGTACTTC
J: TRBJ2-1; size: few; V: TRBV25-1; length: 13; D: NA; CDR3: CASSEYVSYEQFF; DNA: TGTGCCAGCAGTGAATATGTCTCCTATGAGCAGTTCTTC
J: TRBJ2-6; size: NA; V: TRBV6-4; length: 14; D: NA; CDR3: CASSDTSGANVLTF; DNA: TGTGCCAGCAGCGATACATCTGGGGCCAACGTCCTGACTTTC
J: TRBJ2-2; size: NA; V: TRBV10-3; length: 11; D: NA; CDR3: CAIKGPGELFF; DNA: TGTGCCATCAAAGGGCCCGGGGAGCTGTTTTTT
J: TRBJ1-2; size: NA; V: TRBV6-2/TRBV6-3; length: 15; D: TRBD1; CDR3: CASSYGQDGGYGYTF; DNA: TGTGCCAGCAGTTACGGACAGGACGGGGGCTATGGCTACACCTTC
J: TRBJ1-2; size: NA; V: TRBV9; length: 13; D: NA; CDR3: CASSVDTNYGYTF; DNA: TGTGCCAGCAGCGTAGACACCAACTATGGCTACACCTTC
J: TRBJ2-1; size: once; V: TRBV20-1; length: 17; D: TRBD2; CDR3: CSARDSRTSGSYNEQFF; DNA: TGCAGTGCTAGAGACTCCCGGACTAGCGGGAGCTACAATGAGCAGTTCTTC
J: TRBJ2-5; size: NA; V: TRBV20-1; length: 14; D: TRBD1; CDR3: CSAPVRGRVETQYF; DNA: TGCAGTGCTCCAGTCAGGGGGCGGGTAGAGACCCAGTACTTC